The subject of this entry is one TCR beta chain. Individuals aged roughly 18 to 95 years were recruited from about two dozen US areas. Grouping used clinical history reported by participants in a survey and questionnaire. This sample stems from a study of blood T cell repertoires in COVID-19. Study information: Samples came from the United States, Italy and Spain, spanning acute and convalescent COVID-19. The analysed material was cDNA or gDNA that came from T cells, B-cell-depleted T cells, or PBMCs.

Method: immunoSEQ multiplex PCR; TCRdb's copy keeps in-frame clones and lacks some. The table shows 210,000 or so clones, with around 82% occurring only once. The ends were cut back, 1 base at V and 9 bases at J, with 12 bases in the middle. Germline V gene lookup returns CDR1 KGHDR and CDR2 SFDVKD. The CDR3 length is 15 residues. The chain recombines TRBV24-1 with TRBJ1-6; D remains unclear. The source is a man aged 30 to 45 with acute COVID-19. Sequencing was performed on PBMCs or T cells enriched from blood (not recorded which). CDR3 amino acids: CATSDFADIGSPLHF. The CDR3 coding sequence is TGTGCCACCAGTGATTTTGCTGATATCGGTTCACCCCTCCACTTT.